This TCR beta chain was identified in a study of blood T cell repertoires in COVID-19. The CDR3 runs to 15 residues. Losses at the gene ends were 5 bases for V and 5 bases for J; bases not matched to a gene: 10. Germline V gene data show CDR1 as PRHDT and CDR2 as FYEKMQ (reference sequence). Clones were sequenced by immunoSEQ multiplex PCR, and TCRdb holds only the in-frame ones, with some missing. Of some 530,000 clones detected, 80% to 90% appear once; the ten largest clones hold 6.5% to 9.5%. The study assigned cohorts using participant-reported clinical history. This chain joins TRBV13 and TRBJ2-3; 7 nucleotides agree with TRBD1. The sequenced sample was PBMCs or T cells enriched from blood (not recorded which). This TCR came from a woman aged 60 to 75 who had recovered from COVID-19. CDR3 in amino acids: CASSDRDRFVDTQYF. CDR3 DNA sequence: TGTGCCAGCAGCGACCGGGACAGATTCGTAGATACGCAGTATTTT.